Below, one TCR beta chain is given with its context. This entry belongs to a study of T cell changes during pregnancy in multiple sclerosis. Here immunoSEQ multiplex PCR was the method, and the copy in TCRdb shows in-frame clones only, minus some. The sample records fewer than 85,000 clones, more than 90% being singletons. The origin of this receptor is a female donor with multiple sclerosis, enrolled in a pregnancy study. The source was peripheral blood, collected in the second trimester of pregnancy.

The CDR3 is CASTRDRNEKLFF. CDR3 sequence (DNA): TGTGCCAGCACCCGGGACAGGAATGAAAAACTGTTTTTT. This rearrangement joins TRBV2 to TRBJ1-4; 8 bases fit TRBD1. The CDR3 contains 13 residues. V was pared by 7 bases and J by 5 bases, with 3 bases of the junction left unmatched. Germline V CDR1 and CDR2: SNHLY, FYNNEI.